The following is a T cell receptor (beta chain) sequence with its context. Its antigen is not yet known. There are no base qualities to consult, and no much larger clone falls within one base. Including cysteine and phenylalanine, the CDR3 has 16 amino acids. Just the 48-base CDR3 DNA is kept, in frame starting at base 1. For this chain, trimming is 1 base at the V end and 2 bases at the J end, and the number of junction bases without a gene match is 4. From a lookup of the germline V gene, CDR1 and CDR2 are SGHTA and FQGNSA. An Illumina MiSeq was used to sequence the TCRbeta libraries, yielding an average of about 40,000 productive templates per sample. Using multiplex PCR amplification, the immunoSEQ assay generated the TCRbeta CDR3 libraries. Regarding the original processing steps: Repertoire diversity was calculated as previously defined, with values near 0 taken to indicate extremely monoclonal samples. The table was pulled from immuneACCESS by TCRdb, which kept in-frame rearrangements only. Such tables lose some clones; where checked, under half of the loss comes from unresolved V genes, and the rest has no known cause. The D gene and trimming were derived from the DNA, and the V and J assignments and clone size from that table. The sample yields around 12,000 clones; 65% to 85% were counted once. The ten largest clones add up to around 52% of the sample.

The sample is drawn from a study of STAT3 mutations in large granular lymphocyte leukemia (dated by TCRdb to about 2019). In the study overall: About half of the T-LGLL patients who underwent longitudinal sequencing carried canonical activating STAT3 mutations. Over half of the T-LGLL patients were given one or more immunosuppressive therapy regimens, and 30% to 45% of the treated patients had a hematologic response. Patients with T-cell large granular lymphocyte leukemia underwent serial deep sequencing of TCRbeta CDR3 and STAT3 to reconstruct clonal hierarchy and dynamics. From an initial cohort of hundreds of LGL patients, 15 to 20 representative T-LGLL cases were chosen for longitudinal sequencing of TCRbeta and STAT3. As controls within the study, a couple of patients with natural killer LGL leukemia were also sequenced longitudinally. Patients were sequenced at 4 time points on average, with the number of samplings per patient ranging from 2 to 8.

Paper-wide results and their limitations: All T-LGLL patients had at least one immunodominant TCRbeta clonotype, and roughly half had multiple immunodominant subclonotypes. The burden of the dominant TCR clone was higher than the STAT3 mutant burden in several patients, which suggests that the STAT3 mutation arose secondarily inside a clone that had already expanded. Because no samples were available when a clone first appeared, clonal expansion was inferred from samplings taken at other points. TCR clonotype switching after therapy was observed in 6 of 18 patients, and all newly emerging clones were found to be STAT3 wild type. Because codominant clonotypes persisted in some patients, a small but highly pathogenic clone may have been missed. Linking therapy response to changes in TCR clonal burden was complicated by variable intervals between samplings and by differing treatment regimens.

DNA was extracted from blood mononuclear cells, and the same DNA was used for both TCR and STAT3 sequencing. The sequence joins TRBV7-2 to TRBJ2-3, with 9 bases matching TRBD2. The source is a man aged 55 to 70 with T-cell large granular lymphocyte leukemia. Some clones in this sample may be carry-over from other donors' samples. The age is the age at diagnosis. The sequenced material came from peripheral blood mononuclear cells. The nucleotide sequence reads TGTGCCAGCAGCTTAGGGCTAGCGGGACCCACAGATACGCAGTATTTT. It encodes CASSLGLAGPTDTQYF.